This TCR beta chain was sequenced during a study of cytomegalovirus exposure and HLA in healthy donors. This clone is a singleton in its sample. CDR1 and CDR2 (germline): SGHRS, YFSETQ. The CDR3 has 15 residues. V lost 0 bases to trimming and J lost 0 bases, with 10 bases between them. It was with 60 Vbeta and 13 Jbeta primers that the PCR ran. Sequencing used immunoSEQ multiplex PCR; TCRdb keeps in-frame clones, though not all of them. The table has 80,000 to 95,000 clones, approximately 86% seen once. The chain employs TRBV5-1 and TRBJ2-7; D may be TRBD1 (5 bases). The clonotype comes from a man in his thirties or forties in good health and CMV-seropositive. The sample consisted of PBMCs. This chain's CDR3 is CASSLDGAPSYEQYF. In DNA, the CDR3 is TGCGCCAGCAGCTTGGATGGGGCTCCCTCCTACGAGCAGTACTTC.